Listed below are T cell receptor beta chains from one sample, sequenced in a study of T cells after yellow fever vaccination. TCRdb re-analysed the 5' RACE reads in MiXCR, keeping a single row per CDR3 protein. This sample has approximately 330,000 distinct CDR3 sequences; over 4% occur once, and the top ten carry 20% to 25%. Sequenced here: PBMCs, sampled 5 days after the yellow fever booster vaccination. The source is a man younger than 35 who received the YFV17D yellow fever vaccine. Both conserved end residues are part of each CDR3. The order of the fields is CDR3 DNA, CDR3 protein, CDR3 length, D gene, J gene, V gene, clone size. A D gene is named only where the DNA matches it firmly. Expanded clones are given a class, and other clones once, few, many or no size at all.

CDR3 DNA: TGTGCCAGTACCTCCGGGACTAGCTCAGATACGCAGTATTTT
CDR3 protein: CASTSGTSSDTQYF
CDR3 length: 14
D gene: TRBD2
J gene: TRBJ2-3
V gene: TRBV19
clone size: -

CDR3 DNA: TGTGCCAGCAGGAAAGACAGCAATCAGCCCCAGCATTTT
CDR3 protein: CASRKDSNQPQHF
CDR3 length: 13
D gene: -
J gene: TRBJ1-5
V gene: TRBV2
clone size: -

CDR3 DNA: TGCAGCGTTGAAGACTCCGGGACAGTTCACTATGGCTACACCTTC
CDR3 protein: CSVEDSGTVHYGYTF
CDR3 length: 15
D gene: TRBD1
J gene: TRBJ1-2
V gene: TRBV29-1
clone size: -

CDR3 DNA: TGTGCCAGCAGGGCGGCGGGAGGGCCAGATACGCAGTATTTT
CDR3 protein: CASRAAGGPDTQYF
CDR3 length: 14
D gene: TRBD2
J gene: TRBJ2-3
V gene: TRBV6-5
clone size: -

CDR3 DNA: TGTGCCAGCCTGCGGGGCCGGAACACTGAAGCTTTCTTT
CDR3 protein: CASLRGRNTEAFF
CDR3 length: 13
D gene: -
J gene: TRBJ1-1
V gene: TRBV18
clone size: few

CDR3 DNA: TGTGCCAGCAGCTTAGGGCAATATGGCTACACCTTC
CDR3 protein: CASSLGQYGYTF
CDR3 length: 12
D gene: -
J gene: TRBJ1-2
V gene: TRBV7-2
clone size: -

CDR3 DNA: TGTGCCAGCAGTTACTCGTCCCCCCGGGGGTACGAGCAGTACTTC
CDR3 protein: CASSYSSPRGYEQYF
CDR3 length: 15
D gene: -
J gene: TRBJ2-7
V gene: TRBV6-5
clone size: -

CDR3 DNA: TGTGCCAGCAGTTATTCTTCCCGGACTAGCGTTGAAGAGACCCAGTACTTC
CDR3 protein: CASSYSSRTSVEETQYF
CDR3 length: 17
D gene: TRBD2
J gene: TRBJ2-5
V gene: TRBV6-9
clone size: -

CDR3 DNA: TGCAGTGCCCGCAGGACAGATACGCAGTATTTT
CDR3 protein: CSARRTDTQYF
CDR3 length: 11
D gene: -
J gene: TRBJ2-3
V gene: TRBV20-1
clone size: many

CDR3 DNA: TGCAGTGCTAGAGACAGGGGAAGTCCCTTTACCTACGAGCAGTACTTC
CDR3 protein: CSARDRGSPFTYEQYF
CDR3 length: 16
D gene: -
J gene: TRBJ2-7
V gene: TRBV20-1
clone size: -

CDR3 DNA: TGCAGTGCTCCCTCCTCTGGAAACACCATATATTTT
CDR3 protein: CSAPSSGNTIYF
CDR3 length: 12
D gene: -
J gene: TRBJ1-3
V gene: TRBV20-1
clone size: -

CDR3 DNA: TGTGCCAGCAGCTGGGGTTCAGGAAACACCATATATTTT
CDR3 protein: CASSWGSGNTIYF
CDR3 length: 13
D gene: -
J gene: TRBJ1-3
V gene: TRBV7-2
clone size: many

CDR3 DNA: TGTGCCAGCAGCCAGGGGGCAGGGACAGATACGCAGTATTTT
CDR3 protein: CASSQGAGTDTQYF
CDR3 length: 14
D gene: TRBD1
J gene: TRBJ2-3
V gene: TRBV5-5
clone size: many

CDR3 DNA: TGTGCCAGCAGTTTAAGTCAGCAGCCCCAGCATTTT
CDR3 protein: CASSLSQQPQHF
CDR3 length: 12
D gene: -
J gene: TRBJ1-5
V gene: TRBV28
clone size: -

CDR3 DNA: TGTGCCAGCAGTTTTCAGGGTCAGCCCCAGCATTTT
CDR3 protein: CASSFQGQPQHF
CDR3 length: 12
D gene: -
J gene: TRBJ1-5
V gene: TRBV12-3/TRBV12-4
clone size: -

CDR3 DNA: TGTGCCACCAGCAGAGACAGGGCCTGGGATGAAAAACTGTTTTTT
CDR3 protein: CATSRDRAWDEKLFF
CDR3 length: 15
D gene: -
J gene: TRBJ1-4
V gene: TRBV15
clone size: many

CDR3 DNA: TGTGCCAGCAGCACCCAGACTAGCGGGGAGACCCAGTACTTC
CDR3 protein: CASSTQTSGETQYF
CDR3 length: 14
D gene: TRBD2
J gene: TRBJ2-5
V gene: TRBV11-2
clone size: many

CDR3 DNA: TGTGCCAGCAGGTCGACCGGGACAGGGGGAGAGACCCAGTACTTC
CDR3 protein: CASRSTGTGGETQYF
CDR3 length: 15
D gene: TRBD1
J gene: TRBJ2-5
V gene: TRBV6-5
clone size: -

CDR3 DNA: TGTGCCAGCAGCTCAACTAGCGGGGGGACTTCCGGGGAGCTGTTTTTT
CDR3 protein: CASSSTSGGTSGELFF
CDR3 length: 16
D gene: TRBD2
J gene: TRBJ2-2
V gene: TRBV11-3
clone size: few

CDR3 DNA: TGCGCCAGCAGCCAAGTGACTTTGGGCACTGAAGCTTTCTTT
CDR3 protein: CASSQVTLGTEAFF
CDR3 length: 14
D gene: -
J gene: TRBJ1-1
V gene: TRBV4-1
clone size: many

CDR3 DNA: TGTGCCAGCAGCTTAAATACAGGGCCAGAGACCCAGTACTTC
CDR3 protein: CASSLNTGPETQYF
CDR3 length: 14
D gene: -
J gene: TRBJ2-5
V gene: TRBV11-2
clone size: -

CDR3 DNA: TGTGCCAGCAGCAGGGGAAGGGTCTCTGGAAACACCATATATTTT
CDR3 protein: CASSRGRVSGNTIYF
CDR3 length: 15
D gene: -
J gene: TRBJ1-3
V gene: TRBV7-6
clone size: many

CDR3 DNA: TGCAGTGCTAGAATAACCGGACCCCGGGCTTTCTTT
CDR3 protein: CSARITGPRAFF
CDR3 length: 12
D gene: -
J gene: TRBJ1-1
V gene: TRBV20-1
clone size: few

CDR3 DNA: TGCGCCAGCAGCTACCAAGGGAATGAGGAAAAACTGTTTTTT
CDR3 protein: CASSYQGNEEKLFF
CDR3 length: 14
D gene: -
J gene: TRBJ1-4
V gene: TRBV5-1
clone size: few

CDR3 DNA: TGCAGTGCTATGAGCGGGGGGGCCTCGTATGAGCAGTTCTTC
CDR3 protein: CSAMSGGASYEQFF
CDR3 length: 14
D gene: TRBD2
J gene: TRBJ2-1
V gene: TRBV20-1
clone size: -

CDR3 DNA: TGTGCCAGCAGTTTCGGTAGATATGGCTACACCTTC
CDR3 protein: CASSFGRYGYTF
CDR3 length: 12
D gene: -
J gene: TRBJ1-2
V gene: TRBV12-3/TRBV12-4
clone size: many

CDR3 DNA: TGTGCCAGCAGTTTAGTCCAGGGACTAGCGGGGGCCAGGAGGACAGATACGCAGTATTTT
CDR3 protein: CASSLVQGLAGARRTDTQYF
CDR3 length: 20
D gene: TRBD2
J gene: TRBJ2-3
V gene: TRBV12-3/TRBV12-4
clone size: -

CDR3 DNA: TGTGCCAGCAGTCCCTCGGGGGCCGGAGAGACCCAGTACTTC
CDR3 protein: CASSPSGAGETQYF
CDR3 length: 14
D gene: -
J gene: TRBJ2-5
V gene: TRBV12-3/TRBV12-4
clone size: -

CDR3 DNA: TGTGCCAGCAGCTTAGGAGGGTATAACTACAATGAGCAGTTCTTC
CDR3 protein: CASSLGGYNYNEQFF
CDR3 length: 15
D gene: -
J gene: TRBJ2-1
V gene: TRBV7-2
clone size: many

CDR3 DNA: TGCGCCAGCAGCCAAGGCTCTAGCGCCACAGATACGCAGTATTTT
CDR3 protein: CASSQGSSATDTQYF
CDR3 length: 15
D gene: -
J gene: TRBJ2-3
V gene: TRBV4-1
clone size: few

CDR3 DNA: TGTGCCAGCAGCCAAGGCCATACAGGGTACGAAAACATTCAGTACTTC
CDR3 protein: CASSQGHTGYENIQYF
CDR3 length: 16
D gene: -
J gene: TRBJ2-4
V gene: TRBV3-1
clone size: -

CDR3 DNA: TGTGCCAGCTCACCACCGTTATTTAGTCAGGGGTCAATTGAGCAGTTCTTC
CDR3 protein: CASSPPLFSQGSIEQFF
CDR3 length: 17
D gene: -
J gene: TRBJ2-1
V gene: TRBV18
clone size: -